The clone carrying this T cell receptor beta chain was observed many times. What it binds is unknown. These data belong to a study of T cells in Graves' hyperthyroidism and ophthalmopathy. Points from the study as a whole: The model forecast ophthalmopathy, anticipating it by a median roughly 6 months before onset. Through a model of 13 V-J features, ophthalmopathy was separated from stable hyperthyroidism.

Amplified regions were TCR beta CDR3 sequences from RNA transcripts. HTBI primers drove first-round RT-PCR of the TCR CDR3. TCRdb called the multiplex PCR reads again in MiXCR, with one record for every CDR3 protein. The sample consists of approximately 640,000 distinct CDR3 sequences, about 18% of them appearing once. The CDR3 totals 13 residues. V was trimmed by 5 bases and J by 4 bases, leaving 11 bases between them. Germline CDR1 is SEHNR and CDR2 is FQNEAQ (reference sequence). The clonotype comes from a man in his forties or fifties with Graves' hyperthyroidism. The sample consisted of blood. V usage is TRBV7-9 and J usage is TRBJ2-5, with D tentatively TRBD1 or TRBD2 (5 bases each). DNA of the CDR3: TGTGCCAGCAGCCAGGGACCGCGAGAGACCCAGTACTTC. It is translated as CASSQGPRETQYF.